Listed below are T cell receptor beta chains from one sample, sequenced in a study of T cell repertoires in cytomegalovirus infection. Via MiXCR, TCRdb re-called the reads, giving one row per CDR3 protein. The table lists approximately 73,000 distinct CDR3 sequences, approximately 39% of them singletons, with about 92% in the top ten. The antigens for these receptors are not known. Material: CD8+ T cells from cultured PBMCs, obtained from culture after CMV antigen stimulation. These receptors all stem from a human donor in good health (CMV status not recorded). Some clones in this sample may be carry-over from other donors' samples. The conserved cysteine and the conserved F or W are not part of the CDR3 here. Clone size, where shown, is once, few, many, or a class for clones that have expanded.

v_gene	abundance	j_gene	CDR3aa
TRBV10-3	NA	TRBJ2-3	AISESPGSTDTQY
TRBV11-2	NA	TRBJ2-3	ASSPSGGAYTQY
TRBV7-2	NA	TRBJ1-2	ASGTGGGYGYT
TRBV2	NA	TRBJ2-7	ASTLGHSAYEQY
TRBV7-9	NA	TRBJ1-2	ASRGNSNYGYT
TRBV7-8	NA	TRBJ2-3	ASSLTPASGAPTLTDTQY
TRBV9	NA	TRBJ1-1	ASTGPRGTEAF
TRBV7-6	many	TRBJ2-3	ASSSGRRLAGVTSTDTQY
TRBV11-2	few	TRBJ2-2	ASSMGQALF
TRBV29-1	NA	TRBJ1-5	SVRQGDYQPQH
TRBV4-1	NA	TRBJ2-7	ASSHSDEQY
TRBV7-8	NA	NA	ASSLGVPEGSQF
TRBV7-2	NA	TRBJ1-4	ASSSYRERGTFNEKLF
TRBV6-2/TRBV6-3	NA	TRBJ2-1	ASNQGQGVLNEQF
TRBV6-8	NA	TRBJ1-1	ASRLSGESANTEAF
TRBV7-2	NA	TRBJ1-1	ASSPTGTGGQLGNTEAF
TRBV5-6	NA	TRBJ1-2	ASSLGSGTYGYT
TRBV28	NA	TRBJ1-6	ASSPLIISYNSPLH
TRBV3-1	NA	TRBJ1-2	ASSQDRDPKGGYT
TRBV7-4	NA	TRBJ2-7	ASSFTQGGYSYEQY
TRBV10-3	NA	TRBJ2-1	AITSGVYNEQF
TRBV4-3	NA	TRBJ2-7	ASSPGEGTGAYEQY
TRBV7-8	NA	TRBJ1-5	ASSFQGYNQPQH
TRBV7-9	NA	TRBJ1-2	ASSLTAVRGYT
TRBV29-1	NA	TRBJ2-1	SVDRGQNEQF
TRBV28	NA	TRBJ2-3	ASSFFRGGTDTQY
TRBV7-9	NA	TRBJ2-5	ASSLLGLDSETQY